What follows are 8 T cell receptor beta chains derived from one specimen sequenced in a study of monozygotic twins with inflammatory bowel disease. TCRdb reprocessed the 5' RACE reads; each CDR3 protein has one entry and no DNA is given. The sample table sets out approximately 340,000 distinct CDR3 sequences. The sequenced material came from blood. Receptor source: a human donor with ulcerative colitis or Crohn's disease, or a healthy co-twin of an affected twin (not recorded which).

This chain connects TRBV20-1 to TRBJ1-6. This CDR3 is 17 amino acids long. Germline V CDR1 and CDR2: DFQATT, SNEGSKA (reference sequence). The CDR3 sequence: CSAMGPLQGSYNSPLHF.

V and J are TRBV20-1 and TRBJ1-2; there is no DNA to check the TCRdb D call of TRBD1. This CDR3 has 13 residues. From germline, CDR1 is DFQATT and CDR2 SNEGSKA (reference sequence). CDR3 loop: CSAPYPGVYGYTF.

This sequence joins TRBV12-3 or TRBV12-4 and TRBJ2-1; with no DNA, the TCRdb D assignment of TRBD1 cannot be verified. This CDR3 region has 11 residues. CDR3 residues: CASSSLDEQFF.

The J gene is TRBJ2-7, the V gene TRBV5-1. The germline V gene has CDR1 SGHRS and CDR2 YFSETQ. The CDR3 contains 15 residues. The CDR3 loop reads CASSVSPGSSYEQYF.

The genes are TRBV3-1 and TRBJ2-1; TCRdb's D gene call, TRBD2, goes unchecked for lack of DNA. The CDR3 is made up of 16 amino acids. Germline V CDR1 and CDR2: LGHDT, YNNKEL (reference sequence). Here the CDR3 reads CASSQAGTTSYNEQFF.

The chain has TRBV20-1 and TRBJ1-3; the TRBD1 assignment by TCRdb is unverifiable without DNA. The CDR3 runs to 14 residues. Germline values: CDR1 DFQATT, CDR2 SNEGSKA (reference sequence). CDR3 residues: CSALRTDERNTIYF.

The V and J genes are TRBV4-1 and TRBJ1-6; there is no DNA to check the TCRdb D call of TRBD1. The CDR3 extends over 17 amino acids. Germline CDR1 is MGHRA and CDR2 is YSYEKL. CDR3 protein: CASSQDGGGGGNSPLHF.

The chain carries TRBV18 and TRBJ1-5. This CDR3 spans 12 amino acids. Germline CDR1 and CDR2: KGHSH and LQKENI. The CDR3 here is CASSPDNQPQHF.